The next 31 T cell receptor beta chains were all read from a single sample in a study of T cell responses to AZD1222 COVID-19 vaccine. Sequenced by immunoSEQ multiplex PCR; TCRdb stores in-frame clones only, minus some. The sample contains roughly 180,000 clones, around 86% of which appear only once. Sample: peripheral blood, taken on day 0 of MenACWY control vaccination. All receptors derive from an adult in good health.

The rearrangement links TRBV2 to TRBJ2-7; 9 bases are a match to TRBD1. The trim removed 5 bases at V and 3 bases at J, leaving 2 bases unmatched. The germline gives CDR1 SNHLY, CDR2 FYNNEI. This CDR3 is built from 13 residues. This CDR3 is CASSRQGGYEQYF. CDR3 sequence (DNA): TGTGCCAGCAGTCGACAGGGGGGCTACGAGCAGTACTTC.

The V and J genes are TRBV5-1 and TRBJ2-5; D gene ambiguous. Trimming cost V 4 bases and J 5 bases, with 15 bases left between them. There are 14 residues in the CDR3. Germline V gene sequence: CDR1 SGHRS, CDR2 YFSETQ. In nucleotides, the CDR3 is TGCGCCAGCAGCGCCACACTCTACCTGGAGACCCAGTACTTC. This codes for CASSATLYLETQYF.

The V gene is TRBV9, the J gene TRBJ2-1; D gene unclear. The germline gives CDR1 SGDLS, CDR2 YYNGEE. This CDR3 has 13 residues. Trimming took 0 bases from V and 7 from J, leaving 8 bases between them. The CDR3 region is CASSVVGENEQFF. The CDR3 region has the DNA TGTGCCAGCAGCGTAGTCGGAGAAAATGAGCAGTTCTTC.

V usage is TRBV27 and J usage is TRBJ2-3, with 8 bases identical to TRBD2. CDR1 MNHEY and CDR2 SMNVEV come from the germline V gene (reference sequence). The ends lost 6 bases at V and 1 base at J; junction bases unmatched: 0. The CDR3 spans 13 residues. The CDR3 DNA sequence: TGTGCCAGCAGGCGGGAGGGCACAGATACGCAGTATTTT. Translated, it gives CASRREGTDTQYF.

This rearrangement joins TRBV5-1 to TRBJ1-5, with D possibly being TRBD1 (5 bases). The V end was cut by 0 bases, the J end by 10 bases, with 14 bases between. CDR1 is SGHRS, CDR2 YFSETQ, per germline. This CDR3 has 14 residues. The CDR3 sequence: CASSLGRDGDPQHF. Written as DNA, the CDR3 is TGCGCCAGCAGCTTGGGGCGGGACGGCGACCCCCAGCATTTT.

CDR3 in amino acids: CASSSGTGSFLAFF. The CDR3, as DNA: TGTGCCAGCAGTTCCGGGACAGGCTCTTTTTTGGCTTTCTTT. This chain links TRBV27 with TRBJ1-1, with TRBD1 matching 8 bases. Germline CDR1 is MNHEY and CDR2 is SMNVEV (reference sequence). Germline trimming cut 4 bases from V and 11 bases from J; bases unmatched to any gene: 12. The CDR3 consists of 14 residues.

V gene TRBV7-9 combines with J gene TRBJ2-5; D unresolved. V was cut by 0 bases and J by 5 bases, with 10 bases left in between. The V gene's germline CDR1 is SEHNR and CDR2 FQNEAQ (reference sequence). This CDR3 has 14 amino acids. The CDR3 nucleotides read TGTGCCAGCAGCTTAGCGGCCAGTTTGGAGACCCAGTACTTC. Translating it yields CASSLAASLETQYF. Together with reference TRBV7-9 and TRBJ2-5, the CDR3 gives the full variable domain: DTGVSQNPRHKITKRGQNVTFRCDPISEHNRLYWYRQTLGQGPEFLTYFQNEAQLEKSRLLSDRFSAERPKGSFSTLEIQRTEQGDSAMYLCASSLAASLETQYFGPGTRLLVL.

This clone was seen only a few times. The chain carries TRBV18 and TRBJ2-2; D is undetermined. The CDR3 extends over 14 amino acids. CDR1 and CDR2 (germline): KGHSH, LQKENI. Trimming took 2 bases from V and 5 from J, leaving 9 bases between them. The CDR3 spells CASSPAQFTGELFF. The CDR3 DNA reads as TGTGCCAGCTCACCAGCACAATTTACCGGGGAGCTGTTTTTT.

This clone was detected once. The gene calls are TRBV28 and TRBJ2-7; D may be TRBD2 (7 bases). Germline CDR1 and CDR2: MDHEN and SYDVKM. CDR3 size: 15 residues. V lost 5 bases and J lost 4, with 18 bases in between. The CDR3 DNA reads as TGTGCCAGCAGTCCAGGTGGGGGGGGCCGGTACGAGCAGTACTTC. It encodes CASSPGGGGRYEQYF.

This clone was detected only a few times. This sequence joins TRBV19 and TRBJ1-4; 8 bases fit TRBD1. CDR3 length: 13 amino acids. Per the germline V gene, CDR1 is LNHDA and CDR2 is SQIVND (reference sequence). The CDR3 DNA sequence: TGTGTCCCAGTCGGGACAGGTAATGAAAAACTGTTTTTT. Translation: CVPVGTGNEKLFF.

The V and J genes are TRBV4-3 and TRBJ2-3; the D gene is possibly TRBD1 (5 bases). The length of the CDR3 is 15 residues. CDR1 and CDR2 (germline): LGHNA, YSLEER. Between the trimmed V and J ends, which lost 3 bases and 0 bases, there was a span of 10 bases. In nucleotides, the CDR3 is TGCGCCAGCAGCCAGGGGCAATGGAGCACAGATACGCAGTATTTT. This sequence encodes CASSQGQWSTDTQYF.

The table lists this clone with a count of one. The chain carries TRBV10-3 and TRBJ1-2; D gene ambiguous. Germline V gene data show CDR1 as ENHRY and CDR2 as SYGVKD. The V end lost 3 bases, the J end lost 1 base, and 6 bases lay between the germline ends. The CDR3 is 13 residues long. CDR3 sequence reads: CAISEPGNYGYTF. In DNA, the CDR3 is TGTGCCATCAGTGAACCGGGTAACTATGGCTACACCTTC.

The rearrangement uses TRBV28 and TRBJ2-7, with 7 bases fitting TRBD1. The CDR3 is 15 residues long. The V segment lost 6 bases and the J segment 5 bases; nucleotides outside the gene matches: 13. Germline V gene lookup returns CDR1 MDHEN and CDR2 SYDVKM. Written as DNA, the CDR3 is TGTGCCAGCAGGCAACAAGGGACAGCAAAAAACGAGCAGTACTTC. This translates into CASRQQGTAKNEQYF.

The rearrangement links TRBV6-2 or TRBV6-3 to TRBJ2-2; D unresolved. The CDR3 is 16 amino acids. CDR1 and CDR2 from the germline V gene are MNHEY and SVGEGT. Trimming took off 4 bases at V and 3 bases at J, with 15 bases between the two ends. The CDR3 loop is CASSFPMAVYTGELFF. The CDR3 coding sequence is TGTGCCAGCAGTTTCCCCATGGCGGTTTACACCGGGGAGCTGTTTTTT.

The CDR3 protein is CASSVIRAYEQYF. The CDR3 DNA reads TGTGCCAGCAGCGTTATTAGGGCCTACGAGCAGTACTTC. V gene TRBV7-2 combines with J gene TRBJ2-7; D unclear. Trimming pared 5 bases from V and 2 bases from J, leaving 10 bases between. The length of the CDR3 is 13 residues. Germline V CDR1 and CDR2: SGHTA, FQGNSA.

The V and J genes are TRBV3-1 (or the pseudogene TRBV3-2) and TRBJ2-7; D is uncertain. Trimming removed 2 bases at V and 6 bases at J, with 14 bases between. Germline V lookup: CDR1 LGHDT, CDR2 YNNKEL (reference sequence). This CDR3 is built from 14 residues. CDR3 coding DNA: TGTGCCAGCAGCCAATCCGCCGGTAGAGCCGAGCAGTACTTC. It encodes CASSQSAGRAEQYF.

The rearrangement joins TRBV27 to TRBJ2-7; TRBD1 matches at 9 bases. The CDR3 sequence is 14 residues long. Germline-derived CDR1 and CDR2 are MNHEY and SMNVEV (reference sequence). Germline trimming cut 4 bases from V and 5 bases from J; bases unmatched to any gene: 6. The CDR3 loop is CASSSPGQGNEQYF. The CDR3 bases are TGTGCCAGCAGTTCCCCGGGACAGGGCAACGAGCAGTACTTC.

The chain joins TRBV18 to TRBJ1-1, with D possibly being TRBD1 (6 bases). V lost 2 bases and J 1 base, leaving 20 bases between the germline ends. From germline, CDR1 is KGHSH and CDR2 LQKENI. The CDR3 length is 18 residues. DNA of the CDR3: TGTGCCAGCTCACCAAAAGCAGGGGTTCAAGCTGGGAACACTGAAGCTTTCTTT. Translating gives CASSPKAGVQAGNTEAFF.

This rearrangement joins TRBV19 to TRBJ1-5, with D perhaps TRBD1 (6 bases). Germline V lookup: CDR1 LNHDA, CDR2 SQIVND (reference sequence). The CDR3 sequence is 14 residues long. V was clipped by 5 bases and J by 3 bases, with 11 bases between them. The CDR3 nucleotides read TGTGCCAGTAGTGTGGGGGACACCAATCAGCCCCAGCATTTT. It encodes CASSVGDTNQPQHF.

The chain couples TRBV7-9 to TRBJ1-1, with no clear D. The CDR3 sequence is 14 residues long. The germline V gene encodes CDR1 SEHNR and CDR2 FQNEAQ (reference sequence). V dropped 3 bases and J dropped 2 bases, with 10 bases sitting between them. CDR3 residues: CASSFPEINTEAFF. In DNA form, the CDR3 reads TGTGCCAGCAGCTTTCCGGAAATTAACACTGAAGCTTTCTTT.

The V call is TRBV28, the J call TRBJ1-4; TRBD1 is a possible D gene (5 bases). Trimming took 5 bases from V and 0 from J, leaving 10 bases between them. The CDR3 sequence is 15 residues long. From germline, CDR1 is MDHEN and CDR2 SYDVKM. CDR3 DNA sequence: TGTGCCAGCAGTCCGACAGTGTCAACTAATGAAAAACTGTTTTTT. Residues: CASSPTVSTNEKLFF.

This chain uses TRBV19 with TRBJ2-3, with 11 bases matching TRBD2. V lost 9 bases and J lost 3; bases outside the gene matches: 2. Germline assignment: CDR1 LNHDA and CDR2 SQIVND (reference sequence). The CDR3 runs 13 residues. The CDR3 nucleotides read TGTGCCAGCACTAGCGGGGGAACAGATACGCAGTATTTT. Translation gives CASTSGGTDTQYF.

V gene TRBV5-1 combines with J gene TRBJ2-2; D perhaps matches TRBD2 (6 bases). Trimming took off 0 bases at V and 4 bases at J, with 7 bases between the two ends. Germline loops: CDR1 SGHRS, CDR2 YFSETQ. The CDR3 totals 14 residues. CDR3 protein: CASSLGTTTGELFF. The DNA of the CDR3 is TGCGCCAGCAGCTTGGGGACTACCACCGGGGAGCTGTTTTTT. Using reference TRBV5-1 and TRBJ2-2 for the parts outside the CDR3, the full variable domain is KAGVTQTPRYLIKTRGQQVTLSCSPISGHRSVSWYQQTPGQGLQFLFEYFSETQRNKGNFPGRFSGRQFSNSRSEMNVSTLELGDSALYLCASSLGTTTGELFFGEGSRLTVL.

The V and J genes are TRBV7-2 and TRBJ2-2; 10 positions match TRBD1. Germline V gene lookup returns CDR1 SGHTA and CDR2 FQGNSA. V lost 2 bases, J lost 4 bases, and 7 bases stayed unmatched. CDR3 length: 17 residues. CDR3 protein: CASSLLGGTGATGELFF. For the CDR3, the DNA is TGTGCCAGCAGCTTATTAGGAGGGACAGGGGCCACCGGGGAGCTGTTTTTT.

This clone was detected a few times. The chain is built from TRBV7-8 and TRBJ2-5, with no clear D. V shed 2 bases and J shed 5 bases, with 12 bases lying between them. Germline V gene sequence: CDR1 SGHVS, CDR2 FQNEAQ. The CDR3 has 14 residues. The CDR3 DNA reads TGTGCCAGCAGCTTATCTAGTGGGCTGGAGACCCAGTACTTC. This encodes CASSLSSGLETQYF.

The chain carries TRBV7-2 and TRBJ1-1; D gene unclear. In germline, CDR1 is SGHTA, CDR2 FQGNSA. This CDR3 spans 15 amino acids. With 1 base removed from V and 1 base from J, the gap between germline ends came to 10 bases. The DNA of the CDR3 is TGTGCCAGCAGCTTAGTTGTCGTACAGAACACTGAAGCTTTCTTT. This codes for CASSLVVVQNTEAFF.

The chain combines TRBV4-2 with TRBJ2-1; D call uncertain. The CDR3 consists of 18 residues. The V end lost 0 bases, the J end lost 0 bases, and 15 bases lay between the germline ends. Germline CDR1 LGHNA, CDR2 YNFKEQ. The CDR3 is CASSQEGGRGSSYNEQFF. DNA of the CDR3: TGTGCCAGCAGCCAAGAGGGTGGGCGCGGCAGCTCCTACAATGAGCAGTTCTTC.

V usage is TRBV7-3 and J usage is TRBJ2-1; weak D call: TRBD1 (6 bases). The CDR3 has 13 amino acids. Trimming left V 6 bases short and J 7 bases short, with 13 bases between. CDR1 is SGHTA and CDR2 is FQGTGA in the germline V gene. CDR3 DNA: TGTGCCAGCAGGTTCATGGGGGCTAATGAGCAGTTCTTC. Translation: CASRFMGANEQFF.

V gene TRBV5-4 combines with J gene TRBJ1-2; a possible D gene is TRBD1 (6 bases). CDR1 SGHNT and CDR2 YYREEE come from the germline V gene (reference sequence). The CDR3 spans 14 residues. Trimming left V 0 bases short and J 4 bases short, with 10 bases between. The CDR3 coding sequence is TGTGCCAGCAGCTTGGCCGGGACAATCTATGGCTACACCTTC. It translates to CASSLAGTIYGYTF. Using reference TRBV5-4 and TRBJ1-2 for the parts outside the CDR3, the full variable domain is ETGVTQSPTHLIKTRGQQVTLRCSSQSGHNTVSWYQQALGQGPQFIFQYYREEENGRGNFPPRFSGLQFPNYSSELNVNALELDDSALYLCASSLAGTIYGYTFGSGTRLTVV.

The chain combines TRBV7-2 with TRBJ1-2; 9 nucleotides match TRBD1. This CDR3 contains 15 residues. V was pared by 5 bases and J by 8 bases, with 12 bases of the junction left unmatched. Germline values: CDR1 SGHTA, CDR2 FQGNSA. Written as DNA, the CDR3 is TGTGCCAGCAGCGGGACCCCGGGACAGGGATGGGGCTACACCTTC. Its protein product is CASSGTPGQGWGYTF.

The CDR3 protein is CAWSDGGMNGYTF. In nucleotides, the CDR3 is TGTGCCTGGAGTGATGGGGGAATGAATGGCTACACCTTC. This rearrangement joins TRBV30 to TRBJ1-2; D possibly corresponds to TRBD1 (5 bases). Trimming shortened V by 1 base and J by 6 bases, and 12 bases separated the two germline ends. The CDR3 sequence is 13 residues long. Germline V gene sequence: CDR1 GTSNPN, CDR2 SVGIG (reference sequence).